Below are 19 T cell receptor beta chains sequenced from a single sample in a study of memory CD4+ T cells and cytomegalovirus serostatus. Method: immunoSEQ multiplex PCR; TCRdb's copy keeps in-frame clones and lacks some. The sample has roughly 48,000 clones, about 80% seen once; the top ten hold about 1.4%. Single viable CD3+CD4+CD8-CD45RO+ cells were sorted as the memory CD4+ T cells. Material for sequencing was memory CD4+ T cells from blood. These receptors were taken from an adult in good health and CMV-seropositive.

This chain links TRBV14 with TRBJ2-1; 10 nucleotides align to TRBD2. The germline V gene encodes CDR1 SGHDN and CDR2 FVKESK. This CDR3 has 13 amino acids. J gave up 15 bases and V 5 bases, and 10 bases lay outside the gene matches. Here the CDR3 reads CASSSGVLAGRFF. The CDR3 DNA reads TGTGCCAGCAGCTCAGGGGTACTAGCGGGGCGGTTCTTC. Full variable domain (missing parts from reference TRBV14 and TRBJ2-1): EAGVTQFPSHSVIEKGQTVTLRCDPISGHDNLYWYRRVMGKEIKFLLHFVKESKQDESGMPNNRFLAERTGGTYSTLKVQPAELEDSGVYFCASSSGVLAGRFFGPGTRLTVL.

The chain joins TRBV6-5 to TRBJ1-3; D is uncertain. This CDR3 contains 15 residues. The germline V gene has CDR1 MNHEY and CDR2 SVGAGI. V dropped 0 bases and J dropped 4 bases, with 10 bases sitting between them. Written as DNA, the CDR3 is TGTGCCAGCAGTTACTCGGTCCTCGGAGGAAACACCATATATTTT. Translation gives CASSYSVLGGNTIYF.

This clone has a single count. J is TRBJ2-3 and V is TRBV28; D might be TRBD2 (7 bases). The CDR3 length is 15 residues. Trimming left V 2 bases short and J 5 bases short, with 14 bases between. The V gene's germline CDR1 is MDHEN and CDR2 SYDVKM. CDR3 nucleotide sequence: TGTGCCAGCAGTTTAGGGGGGGCGAGAAAAGATACGCAGTATTTT. Its translation is CASSLGGARKDTQYF.

The chain carries TRBV6-1 and TRBJ2-5; tentatively, D is TRBD2 (7 bases). V was pared by 7 bases and J by 4 bases, with 13 bases between. The CDR3 covers 13 residues. Germline CDR1 is MNHNS and CDR2 is SASEGT. Here the CDR3 DNA reads TGTGCCAGCATTGGACTAGGGGGAGAGACCCAGTACTTC. This encodes CASIGLGGETQYF.

The genes are TRBV18 and TRBJ2-1; D may correspond to TRBD1 or TRBD2 (6 bases each). The V and J ends lost 3 bases and 0 bases respectively, with 15 bases between them. This CDR3 is built from 17 residues. CDR1 KGHSH and CDR2 LQKENI come from the germline V gene. CDR3 in amino acids: CASSPTLGGASYNEQFF. In nucleotides, the CDR3 is TGTGCCAGCTCACCTACGCTGGGGGGCGCCTCCTACAATGAGCAGTTCTTC.

V and J are TRBV18 and TRBJ2-3; TRBD1 might be the D (6 bases). With 2 bases removed from V and 3 bases from J, the gap between germline ends came to 15 bases. Germline CDR1 reads KGHSH; CDR2 reads LQKENI. CDR3 length: 16 amino acids. CDR3 amino acids: CASSPTRQGKTDTQYF. The DNA for the CDR3 is TGTGCCAGCTCACCAACGAGGCAGGGGAAGACAGATACGCAGTATTTT.

The rearrangement links TRBV29-1 to TRBJ2-1; TRBD2 agrees at 7 bases. This CDR3 spans 12 amino acids. CDR1 and CDR2 from the germline V gene are SQVTM and ANQGSEA. V gave up 3 bases and J gave up 6 bases; unmatched junction bases: 2. The CDR3 DNA is TGCAGCGTTGACTCGGGGGGCAATGAGCAGTTCTTC. Residues: CSVDSGGNEQFF.

The V and J genes are TRBV5-4 and TRBJ2-7; the D gene could be TRBD1 or TRBD2 (5 bases each). CDR3 length: 16 amino acids. Trimming cost V 0 bases and J 6 bases, with 19 bases left between them. Germline loops: CDR1 SGHNT, CDR2 YYREEE (reference sequence). Here the CDR3 reads CASSLGSRAQRGEQYF. For the CDR3, the DNA is TGTGCCAGCAGCTTGGGGAGCAGGGCGCAACGGGGCGAGCAGTACTTC.

The chain couples TRBV7-2 to TRBJ2-3; TRBD2 is a possible D gene (6 bases). The V and J ends lost 1 base and 6 bases respectively, with 17 bases between them. This CDR3 has 16 residues. CDR1 is SGHTA and CDR2 is FQGNSA in the germline V gene. The CDR3 reads CASSLGERWAGDTQYF. CDR3 nucleotide sequence: TGTGCCAGCAGCTTAGGGGAGCGCTGGGCGGGGGATACGCAGTATTTT.

The J gene is TRBJ1-4, the V gene TRBV6-5; D perhaps matches TRBD1 (5 bases). V lost 3 bases and J 5 bases, leaving 10 bases between the germline ends. The germline CDR1 and CDR2 sequences are MNHEY and SVGAGI. This CDR3 spans 14 amino acids. CDR3 nucleotides: TGTGCCAGCAGTTATGGGAAGGGGAATGAAAAACTGTTTTTT. Protein product: CASSYGKGNEKLFF.

The rearrangement uses TRBV14 and TRBJ2-4; D unresolved. The CDR3 loop spans 13 amino acids. Germline V gene data show CDR1 as SGHDN and CDR2 as FVKESK. V lost 2 bases and J 9 bases, leaving 11 bases between the germline ends. As DNA, the CDR3 is TGTGCCAGCAGCCAATATCACGGTGGCATTCAGTACTTC. Protein product: CASSQYHGGIQYF.

The chain employs TRBV6-1 and TRBJ1-2; no firm D call. Germline V CDR1 and CDR2: MNHNS, SASEGT. The CDR3 sequence is 10 residues long. V was clipped by 8 bases and J by 6 bases, with 7 bases between them. CDR3 DNA: TGTGCCAGCCGAGTGGATGGCTACACCTTC. Its protein product is CASRVDGYTF.

The chain has TRBV5-8 and TRBJ2-1; 11 bases align to TRBD2. V trimming: 4 bases; J trimming: 2 bases; junction bases outside the gene matches: 5. The V gene's germline CDR1 is SGHTS and CDR2 YDEGEE. The CDR3 runs 16 residues. CDR3 sequence reads: CASSPRLAGPYNEQFF. The CDR3 DNA reads as TGTGCCAGCAGCCCCCGACTAGCGGGGCCCTACAATGAGCAGTTCTTC.

The chain links TRBV18 to TRBJ1-1; D may be TRBD1 (6 bases). The CDR3 totals 16 residues. The germline V and J ends were trimmed by 3 bases and 1 base, with 15 bases remaining between them. CDR1 is KGHSH, CDR2 LQKENI, per germline. The CDR3 protein is CASSPTDTGPNTEAFF. The CDR3 DNA reads as TGTGCCAGCTCACCTACTGATACAGGGCCGAACACTGAAGCTTTCTTT. Drawing the rest from reference TRBV18 and TRBJ1-1, the complete variable domain is NAGVMQNPRHLVRRRGQEARLRCSPMKGHSHVYWYRQLPEEGLKFMVYLQKENIIDESGMPKERFSAEFPKEGPSILRIQQVVRGDSAAYFCASSPTDTGPNTEAFFGQGTRLTVV.

The rearrangement uses TRBV6-4 and TRBJ1-2, with TRBD1 identical over 10 bases. The CDR3 extends over 16 amino acids. Trimming cost V 2 bases and J 8 bases; bases outside gene matches: 11. Germline V gene lookup returns CDR1 MRHNA and CDR2 SNTAGT. CDR3 region: CASSDLIRGQGNGYTF. For the CDR3, the DNA is TGTGCCAGCAGTGACCTAATTCGGGGACAGGGGAACGGCTACACCTTC.

The chain carries TRBV5-4 and TRBJ1-1; D is uncertain. V gave up 2 bases and J gave up 6 bases, with 11 bases separating them. The germline V gene has CDR1 SGHNT and CDR2 YYREEE (reference sequence). The CDR3 spans 13 residues. CDR3 DNA sequence: TGTGCCAGCAGCTTCGGGCGGGGAGCTGAAGCTTTCTTT. Protein sequence: CASSFGRGAEAFF.

V and J are TRBV25-1 and TRBJ2-7; the match to TRBD1 covers 10 bases. The CDR3 runs 15 residues. V shed 6 bases, J shed 5 bases, and the junction held 10 bases outside the gene matches. Per the germline V gene, CDR1 is MGHDK and CDR2 is SYGVNS. The CDR3 DNA follows: TGTGCCAGCAGAAGATCAGGACAGGGGGGTAACGAGCAGTACTTC. Amino acids: CASRRSGQGGNEQYF.

The rearrangement links TRBV7-2 to TRBJ2-7; 7 positions match TRBD2. V lost 5 bases to trimming and J lost 1 base; unmatched junction nucleotides: 5. The CDR3 runs to 14 residues. Germline CDR1 SGHTA, CDR2 FQGNSA. CDR3 bases: TGTGCCAGCAGCGCCCGGACTAGTTCCTACGAGCAGTACTTC. Translation: CASSARTSSYEQYF.

J is TRBJ2-4 and V is TRBV2, with a tentative D call TRBD1 (5 bases). This CDR3 has 14 amino acids. Germline V gives CDR1 SNHLY, CDR2 FYNNEI. The V end lost 8 bases, the J end lost 9 bases, and 20 bases lay between the germline ends. CDR3 nucleotide sequence: TGTGCCAGCTTCCGACAGCCCACTCTTGGCATTCAGTACTTC. Translated: CASFRQPTLGIQYF. The whole variable domain, filled in from reference TRBV2 and TRBJ2-4, reads EPEVTQTPSHQVTQMGQEVILRCVPISNHLYFYWYRQILGQKVEFLVSFYNNEISEKSEIFDDQFSVERPDGSNFTLKIRSTKLEDSAMYFCASFRQPTLGIQYFGAGTRLSVL.